Listed here are 24 T cell receptor beta chains from one sample, sequenced in a study of T cells in Graves' hyperthyroidism and ophthalmopathy. RNA transcripts provided the source from which TCR beta CDR3 regions were amplified. The HTBI set primed first-round TCR CDR3 RT-PCR. TCRdb processed the multiplex PCR reads anew with MiXCR; each CDR3 protein has one entry. The table has hundreds of thousands of distinct CDR3 sequences, roughly 14% seen once. The sequencing input was blood. All receptors come from a woman in her thirties with Graves' hyperthyroidism that later progressed to Graves' ophthalmopathy.

The gene calls are TRBV9 and TRBJ2-3; D remains ambiguous. Germline V lookup: CDR1 SGDLS, CDR2 YYNGEE. The CDR3 sequence is 18 residues long. The ends were cut back, 0 bases at V and 0 bases at J, with 17 bases in the middle. In DNA, the CDR3 is TGTGCCAGCAGCGTAGGACTCATAAACCAGGCTAGCACAGATACGCAGTATTTT. It is translated as CASSVGLINQASTDTQYF.

Concerning this clonotype itself: A much bigger clone sits one base away, suggesting this may be a read error. V gene TRBV30 combines with J gene TRBJ1-4, with 8 bases that match TRBD1. The CDR3 loop spans 13 amino acids. With V trimmed by 5 bases and J by 4 bases, 3 bases remained unmatched. Per the germline V gene, CDR1 is GTSNPN and CDR2 is SVGIG (reference sequence). The CDR3 nucleotides read TGTGCCTGGGACAGGGGAGGTAATGAAAAACTGTTTTTT. Protein product: CAWDRGGNEKLFF.

This clonotype was counted only a few times. This chain uses TRBV10-3 with TRBJ2-5; TRBD1 aligns across 7 bases. The CDR3 runs 13 residues. Germline-derived CDR1 and CDR2 are ENHRY and SYGVKD. V lost 2 bases to trimming and J lost 4 bases; unmatched junction nucleotides: 1. CDR3 sequence (DNA): TGTGCCATCAGTGAGACAGGGGCAGAGACCCAGTACTTC. Residues: CAISETGAETQYF.

This chain connects TRBV11-2 to TRBJ1-1, with D tentatively TRBD1 (6 bases). The CDR3 spans 13 residues. V shed 2 bases and J shed 5 bases, with 9 bases lying between them. Germline assignment: CDR1 SGHAT and CDR2 FQNNGV. The CDR3: CASSLQGKTEAFF. The CDR3 nucleotides read TGTGCCAGCAGCTTACAGGGGAAGACTGAAGCTTTCTTT.

This clonotype was observed at least ten times. The chain joins TRBV24-1 to TRBJ2-3, with 7 bases matching TRBD2. After removal of 4 bases from V and 3 bases from J, the junction contained 3 bases not matched to a gene. The CDR3 extends over 14 amino acids. Germline assignment: CDR1 KGHDR and CDR2 SFDVKD. The CDR3: CATSEAGATDTQYF. The CDR3 nucleotides read TGTGCCACCAGTGAGGCGGGAGCGACAGATACGCAGTATTTT.

This clonotype has at least ten counts. This rearrangement joins TRBV7-9 to TRBJ2-3, with 8 bases identical to TRBD2. Per germline, CDR1 SEHNR and CDR2 FQNEAQ (reference sequence). The ends lost 8 bases at V and 5 bases at J; junction bases unmatched: 9. The CDR3 extends over 14 amino acids. This CDR3 reads CASLQREKRDTQYF. In DNA form, the CDR3 reads TGTGCCAGCCTCCAGCGGGAGAAGAGAGATACGCAGTATTTT. Variable domain in full (rest from reference TRBV7-9 and TRBJ2-3): DTGVSQNPRHKITKRGQNVTFRCDPISEHNRLYWYRQTLGQGPEFLTYFQNEAQLEKSRLLSDRFSAERPKGSFSTLEIQRTEQGDSAMYLCASLQREKRDTQYFGPGTRLTVL.

This clonotype was detected only a few times. The V gene is TRBV28, the J gene TRBJ1-2, with D possibly matching TRBD1 (6 bases). The CDR3 spans 13 residues. Trimming removed 0 bases at V and 8 bases at J, with 10 bases between. Germline-derived CDR1 and CDR2 are MDHEN and SYDVKM. The CDR3 DNA reads TGTGCCAGCAGTTTATGGGGGGGCGGGGGCTACACCTTC. Translating it yields CASSLWGGGGYTF.

The table lists this clonotype with a few counts. This chain uses TRBV6-5 with TRBJ2-7, with 8 bases matching TRBD1. Germline trimming cut 4 bases from V and 1 base from J; bases unmatched to any gene: 9. The CDR3 spans 16 residues. Germline assignment: CDR1 MNHEY and CDR2 SVGAGI. The CDR3 is CASSFRWTGTSYEQYF. The CDR3 bases are TGTGCCAGCAGTTTTCGATGGACAGGGACGTCCTACGAGCAGTACTTC.

This clonotype was counted many times. The CDR3 region has the DNA TGCAGTGCTAGATTCGTTGGCAGGGGTTATGGCTACACCTTC. Its translation: CSARFVGRGYGYTF. The genes are TRBV20-1 and TRBJ1-2, with a possible D match to TRBD1 (6 bases). V dropped 2 bases and J dropped 5 bases, with 15 bases sitting between them. The V gene's germline CDR1 is DFQATT and CDR2 SNEGSKA (reference sequence). The CDR3 has 14 amino acids.

This clonotype appeared a few times. The chain recombines TRBV6-1 with TRBJ2-1, with D tentatively TRBD2 (5 bases). The CDR3 sequence is 15 residues long. With 5 bases removed from V and 1 base from J, the gap between germline ends came to 12 bases. CDR1 and CDR2 (germline): MNHNS, SASEGT. CDR3 DNA: TGTGCCAGCAGTCCCCGGGGAGCGTCCTACAATGAGCAGTTCTTC. Translated: CASSPRGASYNEQFF.

The chain uses TRBV19 and TRBJ1-5; D is undetermined. This CDR3 is built from 14 residues. Per the germline V gene, CDR1 is LNHDA and CDR2 is SQIVND (reference sequence). Trimming stripped 3 bases from V and 4 bases from J, with 10 bases between. CDR3 in DNA: TGTGCCAGTAGTATGGGCAGGAGTAATCAGCCCCAGCATTTT. It specifies CASSMGRSNQPQHF.

In its sample, this clonotype was seen many times. The genes are TRBV5-1 and TRBJ2-3; no clear D gene. CDR1 is SGHRS and CDR2 is YFSETQ in the germline V gene. The CDR3 has 15 residues. Trimming removed 4 bases from V and 5 bases from J, with 17 bases in between. The CDR3 DNA reads as TGCGCCAGCAGCCATTTCCCGGTGCTTCAAGATACGCAGTATTTT. Protein: CASSHFPVLQDTQYF.

The CDR3 DNA is TGTGCCAGCAGCGAGGACGGTAAAAGGGGAAAACTGTTTTTT. Protein product: CASSEDGKRGKLFF. V is TRBV5-6 and J is TRBJ1-4, with D possibly TRBD1 on 5 matching bases. The CDR3 runs 14 residues. Between the trimmed V and J ends, which lost 4 bases and 10 bases, there was a span of 17 bases. The germline V gene has CDR1 SGHDT and CDR2 YYEEEE. Full variable domain (outside the CDR3, taken from reference TRBV5-6 and TRBJ1-4): DAGVTQSPTHLIKTRGQQVTLRCSPKSGHDTVSWYQQALGQGPQFIFQYYEEEERQRGNFPDRFSGHQFPNYSSELNVNALLLGDSALYLCASSEDGKRGKLFFGSGTQLSVL.

The table lists this clonotype with many counts. This rearrangement joins TRBV3-1 to TRBJ1-1; no definite D call. Germline V gene lookup returns CDR1 LGHDT and CDR2 YNNKEL (reference sequence). Trimming stripped 4 bases from V and 0 bases from J, with 9 bases between. The CDR3 runs 14 residues. CDR3 sequence reads: CASSLYGMNTEAFF. For the CDR3, the DNA is TGTGCCAGCAGCCTCTACGGGATGAACACTGAAGCTTTCTTT.

This clonotype was seen only a few times. The DNA for the CDR3 is TGTGCCAGTAGTATCGGCAGGGGGGATGGCTACACCTTC. It encodes CASSIGRGDGYTF. V gene TRBV19 combines with J gene TRBJ1-2; 7 bases fit TRBD1. The V segment lost 3 bases and the J segment 6 bases; nucleotides outside the gene matches: 4. This CDR3 has 13 amino acids. The germline V gene encodes CDR1 LNHDA and CDR2 SQIVND (reference sequence).

This clonotype showed up many times. The chain joins TRBV20-1 to TRBJ1-5; 11 nucleotides match TRBD1. CDR1 DFQATT and CDR2 SNEGSKA come from the germline V gene (reference sequence). There are 18 residues in the CDR3. V dropped 1 base and J dropped 2; count of bases not matched to a gene: 10. CDR3 nucleotides: TGCAGTGCTAGAGCGGGGACAGGGGGTCTTCAGGGCAATCAGCCCCAGCATTTT. Its protein is CSARAGTGGLQGNQPQHF.

This clonotype was counted at least ten times. This chain uses TRBV18 with TRBJ2-2; D gene ambiguous. Trimming stripped 1 base from V and 4 bases from J, with 13 bases between. This CDR3 has 16 residues. CDR1 is KGHSH and CDR2 is LQKENI in the germline V gene. The CDR3 bases are TGTGCCAGCTCACCACAGGAAGGCGTGCCCACCGGGGAGCTGTTTTTT. As protein: CASSPQEGVPTGELFF. Drawing the rest from reference TRBV18 and TRBJ2-2, the complete variable domain is NAGVMQNPRHLVRRRGQEARLRCSPMKGHSHVYWYRQLPEEGLKFMVYLQKENIIDESGMPKERFSAEFPKEGPSILRIQQVVRGDSAAYFCASSPQEGVPTGELFFGEGSRLTVL.

With regard to this clonotype: Sequence at one end of the junction differs from germline and may be a read error. This chain connects TRBV12-3 or TRBV12-4 to TRBJ2-1, with TRBD1 matching over 8 bases. This CDR3 contains 15 residues. The CDR3 here is CVSSRDRGSYNEQFF. CDR3 in DNA: TGTGTCAGCAGCCGCGACAGGGGATCCTACAATGAGCAGTTCTTC.

The table lists this clonotype with many counts. The J gene is TRBJ2-3, the V gene TRBV10-3; 10 bases agree with TRBD2. CDR1 and CDR2 (germline): ENHRY, SYGVKD. Germline trimming cut 0 bases from V and 4 bases from J; bases unmatched to any gene: 7. The CDR3 runs 17 residues. The CDR3 nucleotides read TGTGCCATCAGTGAGTCGGTGGGGACTAGCGCTGCAGATACGCAGTATTTT. It yields the protein CAISESVGTSAADTQYF.

The V and J genes are TRBV30 and TRBJ1-5, with D possibly being TRBD1 (5 bases). The CDR3 runs 14 residues. V shed 5 bases and J shed 3 bases, with 14 bases lying between them. Germline CDR1 reads GTSNPN; CDR2 reads SVGIG (reference sequence). The DNA of the CDR3 is TGTGCCTGGGGAAAATCTGGGGCCAATCAGCCCCAGCATTTT. It yields the protein CAWGKSGANQPQHF.

The chain couples TRBV13 to TRBJ2-3, with 12 positions matching TRBD2. Germline values: CDR1 PRHDT, CDR2 FYEKMQ (reference sequence). V lost 5 bases and J lost 5; bases outside the gene matches: 8. CDR3 length: 16 residues. This chain's CDR3 is CASSPPTSGGGDTQYF. The CDR3 nucleotides read TGTGCCAGCAGCCCACCGACTAGCGGGGGAGGAGATACGCAGTATTTT.

This clonotype was counted ten times or more. This chain links TRBV3-1 with TRBJ1-2; perhaps TRBD1 as D (5 bases). The germline CDR1 and CDR2 sequences are LGHDT and YNNKEL (reference sequence). V was shortened by 1 base and J by 3 bases, with 6 bases between the two germline ends. The CDR3 sequence is 13 residues long. CDR3 sequence (DNA): TGTGCCAGCAGCCAAGGACAGTACTATGGCTACACCTTC. Translated, it gives CASSQGQYYGYTF.

The CDR3 nucleotides read TGTGCCAGCAGCTCCGGACAGGCCCGAATCTATGGCTACACCTTC. Translating gives CASSSGQARIYGYTF. The chain uses TRBV7-9 and TRBJ1-2; TRBD1 matches at 7 bases. The CDR3 consists of 15 residues. With 4 bases clipped from V and 4 bases from J, the junction kept 9 bases outside the gene matches. Germline-derived CDR1 and CDR2 are SEHNR and FQNEAQ (reference sequence).

This clonotype showed up just a few times. The chain is built from TRBV20-1 and TRBJ1-1, with a weak D call TRBD1 (5 bases). V was clipped by 0 bases and J by 1 base, with 12 bases between them. The CDR3 consists of 15 residues. Germline values: CDR1 DFQATT, CDR2 SNEGSKA (reference sequence). CDR3 in DNA: TGCAGTGCTAGAGATCGGGTGACAGAGAACACTGAAGCTTTCTTT. Residues: CSARDRVTENTEAFF.